This TCR beta chain was sequenced during a study of cytomegalovirus exposure and HLA in healthy donors. Study results and limitations: It was confirmed in vitro that a few of the CMV-associated chains were specific for CMV antigens. For most TCR sequences rarity was the rule, although some public TCRs occurred in many donors. Diagnosis of cytomegalovirus status made by the classifier reportedly showed high specificity and sensitivity.

The protocol was immunoSEQ multiplex PCR, while the TCRdb copy is restricted to in-frame clones and leaves out a portion. The sample contains 100,000 to 150,000 clones, around 94% of which appear only once. Germline loops: CDR1 MNHNS, CDR2 SASEGT. There are 17 residues in the CDR3. The V and J ends lost 4 bases and 6 bases, in that order; junction bases with no gene match: 11. Concerning this clone: Antigen: not known.

The receptor comes from a woman aged 18-29 years in good health and CMV-seronegative. Material for sequencing was PBMCs. V is TRBV6-1 and J is TRBJ2-3, with TRBD1 matching over 12 bases. CDR3: CASSVGLGQGAGDTQYF. The CDR3, as DNA: TGTGCCAGCAGTGTTGGATTGGGACAGGGGGCAGGGGATACGCAGTATTTT.